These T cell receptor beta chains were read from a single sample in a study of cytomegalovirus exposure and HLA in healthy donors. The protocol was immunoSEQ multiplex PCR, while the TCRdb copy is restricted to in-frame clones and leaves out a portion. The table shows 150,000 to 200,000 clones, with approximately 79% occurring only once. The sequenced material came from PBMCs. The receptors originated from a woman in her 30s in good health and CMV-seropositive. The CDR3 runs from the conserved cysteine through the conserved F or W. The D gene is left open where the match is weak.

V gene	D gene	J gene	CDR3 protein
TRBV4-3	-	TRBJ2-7	CASSQSRVDYEQYF
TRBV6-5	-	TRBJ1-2	CASRSPPGAFGYTF
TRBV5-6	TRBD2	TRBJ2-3	CASSTSGDRTDTQYF
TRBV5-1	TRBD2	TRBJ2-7	CASSLIGLAGGPAYEQYF
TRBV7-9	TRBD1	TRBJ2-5	CASTIGTGPQETQYF
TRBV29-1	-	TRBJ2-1	CSDLQGPGDEQFF
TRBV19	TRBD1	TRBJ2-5	CASSISGTGKETQYF
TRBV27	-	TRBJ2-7	CASSSVTGNTPYEQYF
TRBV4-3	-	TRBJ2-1	CASSQDVVAYNEQFF
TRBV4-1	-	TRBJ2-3	CASRGSNTQYF
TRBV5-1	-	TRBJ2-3	CASSLPGSTDTQYF
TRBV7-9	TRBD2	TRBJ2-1	CASSLAAREARSYNEQFF
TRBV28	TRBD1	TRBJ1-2	CASRLQGDSYYGYTF
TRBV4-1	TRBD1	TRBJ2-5	CASSPSGTGIETQYF
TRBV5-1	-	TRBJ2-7	CASSFFTVLGGEQYF
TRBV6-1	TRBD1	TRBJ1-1	CASSATGGQSEAFF
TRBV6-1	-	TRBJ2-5	CASSAYKETQYF
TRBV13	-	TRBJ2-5	CASSLTRGTQYF
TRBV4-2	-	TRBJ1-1	CASSQEPRGGTEAFF
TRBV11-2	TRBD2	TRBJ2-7	CASSQMPGGVYEQYF
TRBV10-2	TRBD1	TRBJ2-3	CASSRGRQGVTDTQYF
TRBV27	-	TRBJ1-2	CASTSQGGAEGYTF
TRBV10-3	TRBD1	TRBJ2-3	CAISEGTGTDTQYF
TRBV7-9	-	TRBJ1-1	CASSLSMGEVEAFF
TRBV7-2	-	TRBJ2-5	CASSLAAYQETQYF
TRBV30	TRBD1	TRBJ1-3	CAWSVQGALPGNTIYF
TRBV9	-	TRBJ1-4	CASSAGGLGNEKLFF
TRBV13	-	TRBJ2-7	CASSLLQRSYYEQYF
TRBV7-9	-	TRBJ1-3	CASSLSDTTIYF
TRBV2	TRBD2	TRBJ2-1	CASSERLAGGWGQFF
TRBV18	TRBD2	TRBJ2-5	CASSPLGPGGETQYF
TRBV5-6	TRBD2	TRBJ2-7	CASSFGREGWYEQYF
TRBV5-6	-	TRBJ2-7	CASSLDRYEQYF
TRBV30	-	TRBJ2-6	CAWSVAPSGANVLTF
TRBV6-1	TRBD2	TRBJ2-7	CASSLLAGDTYEQYF
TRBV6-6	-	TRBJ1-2	CASSYGTSANYGYTF
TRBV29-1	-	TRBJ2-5	CSVTGYSGLEETQYF
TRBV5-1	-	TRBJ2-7	CASSLNGQGIPSYEQYF
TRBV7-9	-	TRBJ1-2	CASSLAREGGYTF
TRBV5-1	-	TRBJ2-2	CASSHEGVTGELFF
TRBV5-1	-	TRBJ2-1	CASGLTSYNEQFF
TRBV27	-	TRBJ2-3	CASSLSNEATQYF
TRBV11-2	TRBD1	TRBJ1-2	CASSLARTGGYGYTF
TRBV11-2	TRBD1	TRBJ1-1	CASSLGQGMNTEAFF
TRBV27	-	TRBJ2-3	CASSLRGDTQYF
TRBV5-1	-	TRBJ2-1	CASSYGRQVSNNEQFF
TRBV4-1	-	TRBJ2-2	CASSQFMGGGRELFF
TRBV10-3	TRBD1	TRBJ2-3	CAIRTAQGQGTRADTQYF
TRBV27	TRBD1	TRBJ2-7	CASSRTGTASYEQYF